This T cell receptor (beta chain) was captured by sequencing in a study of shared clonotypes between healthy human individuals. Study results and limitations: Non-shared clonotypes had lower generation probabilities than those shared by all four donors.

Assay used: immunoSEQ multiplex PCR; TCRdb lists only in-frame clones, some missing. The sample records a few hundred thousand clones, 97% being singletons. As for this clone: Its specificity is not known.

Division of CD4+ cells produced a CD45RA+ naive subset and a CD45RA-negative memory subset. The receptor comes from a woman aged 25 to 39 in good health. Sequenced sample: naive CD4+ T cells sorted from blood. Subset meaning: CD45RA+ positively selected.

The DNA of the CDR3 is TGTGCCAGCAGCTTGGGACTAGCGACTTACAATGAGCAGTTCTTC. As protein: CASSLGLATYNEQFF. The chain couples TRBV7-9 to TRBJ2-1; TRBD2 agrees at 10 bases. Germline V CDR1 and CDR2: SEHNR, FQNEAQ (reference sequence). This CDR3 is 15 amino acids long. With 3 bases clipped from V and 4 bases from J, the junction kept 3 bases outside the gene matches.